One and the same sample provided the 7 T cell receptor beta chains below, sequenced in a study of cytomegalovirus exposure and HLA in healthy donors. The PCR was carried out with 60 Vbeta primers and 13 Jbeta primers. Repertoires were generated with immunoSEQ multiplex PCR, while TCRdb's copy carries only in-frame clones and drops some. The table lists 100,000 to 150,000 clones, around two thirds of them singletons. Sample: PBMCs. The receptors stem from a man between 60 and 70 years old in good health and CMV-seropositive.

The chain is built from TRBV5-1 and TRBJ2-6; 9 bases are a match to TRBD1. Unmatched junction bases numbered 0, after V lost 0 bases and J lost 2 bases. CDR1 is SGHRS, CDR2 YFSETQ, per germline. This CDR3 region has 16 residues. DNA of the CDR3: TGCGCCAGCAGCTTGGGACAGGGGGCTGGGGCCAACGTCCTGACTTTC. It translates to CASSLGQGAGANVLTF.

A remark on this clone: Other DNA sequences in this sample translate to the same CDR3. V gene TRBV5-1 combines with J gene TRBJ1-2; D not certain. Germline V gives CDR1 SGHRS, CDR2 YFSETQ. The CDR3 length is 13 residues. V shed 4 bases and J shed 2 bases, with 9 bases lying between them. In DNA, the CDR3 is TGCGCCAGCAGCCCCCCGGGGAACTATGGCTACACCTTC. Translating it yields CASSPPGNYGYTF.

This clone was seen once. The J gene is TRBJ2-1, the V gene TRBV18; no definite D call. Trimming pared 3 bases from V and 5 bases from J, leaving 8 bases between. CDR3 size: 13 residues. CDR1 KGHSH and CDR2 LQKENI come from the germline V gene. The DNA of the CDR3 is TGTGCCAGCTCACCGTTGGCTGACAATGAGCAGTTCTTC. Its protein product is CASSPLADNEQFF. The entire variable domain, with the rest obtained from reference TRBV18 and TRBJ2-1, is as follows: NAGVMQNPRHLVRRRGQEARLRCSPMKGHSHVYWYRQLPEEGLKFMVYLQKENIIDESGMPKERFSAEFPKEGPSILRIQQVVRGDSAAYFCASSPLADNEQFFGPGTRLTVL.

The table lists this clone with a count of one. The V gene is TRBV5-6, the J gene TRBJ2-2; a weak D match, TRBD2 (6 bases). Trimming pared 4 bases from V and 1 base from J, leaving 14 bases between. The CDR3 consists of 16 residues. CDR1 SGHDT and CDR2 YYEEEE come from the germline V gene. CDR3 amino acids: CASSPGVLMNTGELFF. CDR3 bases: TGTGCCAGCAGCCCGGGGGTCTTGATGAACACCGGGGAGCTGTTTTTT.

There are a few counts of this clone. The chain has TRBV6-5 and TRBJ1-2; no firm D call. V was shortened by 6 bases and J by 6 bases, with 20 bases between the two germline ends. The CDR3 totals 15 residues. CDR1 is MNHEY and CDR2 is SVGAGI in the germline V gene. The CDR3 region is CASSPGSEVEDGYTF. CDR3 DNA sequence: TGTGCCAGCAGCCCCGGGTCGGAGGTGGAGGATGGCTACACCTTC.

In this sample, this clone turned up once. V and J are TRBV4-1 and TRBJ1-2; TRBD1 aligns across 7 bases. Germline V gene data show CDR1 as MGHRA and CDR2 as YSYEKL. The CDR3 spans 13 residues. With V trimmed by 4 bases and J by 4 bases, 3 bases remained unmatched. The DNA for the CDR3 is TGCGCCAGCAGCCCCGACAGGGCCTATGGCTACACCTTC. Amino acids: CASSPDRAYGYTF.

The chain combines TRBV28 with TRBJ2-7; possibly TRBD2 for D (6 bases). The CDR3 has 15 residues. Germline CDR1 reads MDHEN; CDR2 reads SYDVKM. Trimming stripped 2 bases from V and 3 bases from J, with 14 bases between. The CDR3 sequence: CASSLVGSPDYEQYF. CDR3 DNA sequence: TGTGCCAGCAGTTTAGTCGGGAGCCCCGACTACGAGCAGTACTTC.